These 32 T cell receptor beta chains came from one sample sequenced in a study of T cells in Graves' hyperthyroidism and ophthalmopathy. Amplification of TCR beta CDR3 regions used RNA as the template. The study used the HTBI primer set for a first-round RT-PCR of the TCR CDR3. TCRdb independently ran MiXCR on the multiplex PCR reads; one entry per CDR3 protein. Of over 250,000 distinct CDR3 sequences in the sample, less than 30% were seen once. Sequencing was carried out using blood. The receptors derive from a man in his forties with Graves' hyperthyroidism that later progressed to Graves' ophthalmopathy.

Worth noting for this clonotype: A much larger clone sits a single nucleotide away, making a read error possible. This chain connects TRBV3-1 to TRBJ1-1; tentative D call: TRBD1 (5 bases). The CDR3 length is 14 residues. Germline assignment: CDR1 LGHDT and CDR2 YNNKEL (reference sequence). CDR3 sequence (DNA): TGTGCCAGCAGCCAAGGGACAAAGAACACTGAATCTTTCTTT. Amino acid sequence: CASSQGTKNTESFF. Variable domain in full (rest from reference TRBV3-1 and TRBJ1-1): DTAVSQTPKYLVTQMGNDKSIKCEQNLGHDTMYWYKQDSKKFLKIMFSYNNKELIINETVPNRFSPKSPDKAHLNLHINSLELGDSAVYFCASSQGTKNTESFFGQGTRLTVV.

The V call is TRBV12-3 or TRBV12-4, the J call TRBJ2-2, with 9 bases lining up with TRBD1. Trimming took 6 bases from V and 3 from J; bases not matched to a gene: 8. This CDR3 contains 16 residues. The CDR3 loop is CASRQFRTGDTGELFF. CDR3 bases: TGTGCCAGCAGGCAATTTCGGACAGGGGACACCGGGGAGCTGTTTTTT.

This clonotype was seen a few times. The rearrangement joins TRBV6-2 or TRBV6-3 to TRBJ2-7, with unresolved D. Germline V gene sequence: CDR1 MNHEY, CDR2 SVGEGT. Trimming stripped 2 bases from V and 5 bases from J, with 7 bases between. This CDR3 is 12 amino acids long. CDR3: CASSYPRDEQYF. DNA of the CDR3: TGTGCCAGCAGTTACCCTCGGGACGAGCAGTACTTC.

This clonotype was counted many times. The chain employs TRBV12-5 and TRBJ1-2, with D hard to call. This CDR3 has 11 amino acids. The ends were cut back, 6 bases at V and 13 bases at J, with 15 bases in the middle. Germline V gene lookup returns CDR1 LGHNT and CDR2 FRNRAP. The CDR3 DNA follows: TGTGCTAGTGGCCACGACTTGGTTGGCACCTTC. Translating gives CASGHDLVGTF.

V is TRBV27 and J is TRBJ2-7, with 7 bases identical to TRBD1. CDR3 length equals 14 residues. V dropped 3 bases and J dropped 3; count of bases not matched to a gene: 5. In germline, CDR1 is MNHEY, CDR2 SMNVEV (reference sequence). DNA for the CDR3: TGTGCCAGCAGTTTCGGTCAGGGGGACTACGAGCAGTACTTC. Amino acid sequence: CASSFGQGDYEQYF.

The chain employs TRBV4-1 and TRBJ2-4, with 7 bases fitting TRBD1. The CDR3 covers 16 residues. Losses at the gene ends were 1 base for V and 5 bases for J; bases not matched to a gene: 8. CDR1 and CDR2 (germline): MGHRA, YSYEKL. This CDR3 is CASSQVGPGGQNIQYF. CDR3 DNA: TGCGCCAGCAGCCAAGTTGGGCCAGGGGGACAAAACATTCAGTACTTC.

In this sample, this clonotype turned up many times. The chain carries TRBV19 and TRBJ2-5, with TRBD2 matching over 11 bases. Per germline, CDR1 LNHDA and CDR2 SQIVND (reference sequence). CDR3 length equals 15 residues. With 5 bases clipped from V and 3 bases from J, the junction kept 5 bases outside the gene matches. The CDR3 sequence: CASSPPGLAEETQYF. CDR3 nucleotides: TGTGCCAGTAGTCCCCCGGGACTAGCGGAAGAGACCCAGTACTTC.

The CDR3: CASRGGRAREQYF. In nucleotides, the CDR3 is TGTGCCAGCAGGGGCGGGAGGGCCCGCGAGCAGTACTTC. The chain carries TRBV6-1 and TRBJ2-7; 9 nucleotides line up with TRBD2. The CDR3 length is 13 residues. Losses at the gene ends were 6 bases for V and 6 bases for J; bases not matched to a gene: 6. Germline CDR1 is MNHNS and CDR2 is SASEGT.

At least ten counts were recorded for this clonotype. This chain joins TRBV29-1 and TRBJ1-6; D not resolved. This CDR3 comprises 13 residues. Germline CDR1 reads SQVTM; CDR2 reads ANQGSEA. V lost 7 bases, J lost 6 bases, and 13 bases lay in between. DNA for the CDR3: TGCAGCGCCCAACCCCTCCTTAATTCACCCCTCCACTTT. Protein sequence: CSAQPLLNSPLHF.

This chain connects TRBV12-3 or TRBV12-4 to TRBJ2-5, with 13 bases lining up with TRBD2. This CDR3 spans 16 amino acids. V lost 6 bases to trimming and J lost 3 bases; unmatched junction nucleotides: 7. The CDR3 is CASRTPGLAGKETQYF. The CDR3 region has the DNA TGTGCCAGCAGGACACCGGGACTAGCGGGGAAAGAGACCCAGTACTTC.

This clonotype appeared many times. CDR3 sequence reads: CASEAISGANVLTF. In DNA, the CDR3 is TGCGCCAGCGAAGCGATCTCTGGGGCCAACGTCCTGACTTTC. The rearrangement joins TRBV5-1 to TRBJ2-6; no reliable D call. The CDR3 consists of 14 residues. Germline V CDR1 and CDR2: SGHRS, YFSETQ. V was clipped by 7 bases and J by 0 bases, with 8 bases between them.

This clonotype was observed many times. The chain uses TRBV7-8 and TRBJ2-4, with no clear D. This CDR3 comprises 16 residues. Between the trimmed V and J ends, which lost 0 bases and 0 bases, there was a span of 9 bases. Germline V gene lookup returns CDR1 SGHVS and CDR2 FQNEAQ. CDR3 sequence (DNA): TGTGCCAGCAGCTTAGCTGGCGGAATAGCCAAAAACATTCAGTACTTC. Its translation: CASSLAGGIAKNIQYF.

This clonotype was seen repeatedly, ten times or more. The V and J genes are TRBV28 and TRBJ1-5; no clear D gene. V was cut by 3 bases and J by 0 bases, with 6 bases left in between. The CDR3 consists of 14 residues. Germline V CDR1 and CDR2: MDHEN, SYDVKM. The CDR3: CASSLSHSNQPQHF. The CDR3 bases are TGTGCCAGCAGTTTGAGTCATAGCAATCAGCCCCAGCATTTT.

This clonotype was picked up many times. V and J are TRBV5-1 and TRBJ1-2; 7 positions agree with TRBD1. This CDR3 comprises 16 residues. Germline lookup yields CDR1 SGHRS and CDR2 YFSETQ. J was trimmed by 0 bases and V by 4 bases; bases with no gene match: 9. The CDR3 reads CASSTGQILTNYGYTF. DNA for the CDR3: TGCGCCAGCAGCACGGGACAGATTCTTACTAACTATGGCTACACCTTC.

In this sample, this clonotype turned up many times. The chain carries TRBV2 and TRBJ1-2; TRBD1 might be the D (6 bases). Trimming removed 1 base at V and 8 bases at J, with 14 bases between. CDR1 and CDR2 (germline): SNHLY, FYNNEI. This CDR3 contains 14 residues. CDR3 DNA sequence: TGTGCCAGCAGTGAAGTATCGGGGGGCGACGGCTACACCTTC. This encodes CASSEVSGGDGYTF.

There are many counts of this clonotype. An end of the junction differs from the germline gene, which may be a read error. The J gene is TRBJ2-5, the V gene TRBV6-1; D is perhaps TRBD1 or TRBD2 (5 bases each). In germline, CDR1 is MNHNS, CDR2 SASEGT. CDR3 length equals 15 residues. CDR3: CASSEEGWRTGTQHF. In DNA form, the CDR3 reads TGTGCCAGCAGTGAAGAGGGATGGAGGACCGGGACCCAGCACTTC.

This clonotype was seen repeatedly, ten times or more. V and J are TRBV2 and TRBJ1-5; D uncertain. This CDR3 contains 13 residues. Germline-derived CDR1 and CDR2 are SNHLY and FYNNEI. V shed 4 bases and J shed 2 bases, with 6 bases lying between them. The chain's CDR3 is CASSVRRNQPQHF. CDR3 nucleotides: TGTGCCAGCAGTGTTCGGCGCAATCAGCCCCAGCATTTT. Drawing the rest from reference TRBV2 and TRBJ1-5, the complete variable domain is EPEVTQTPSHQVTQMGQEVILRCVPISNHLYFYWYRQILGQKVEFLVSFYNNEISEKSEIFDDQFSVERPDGSNFTLKIRSTKLEDSAMYFCASSVRRNQPQHFGDGTRLSIL.

This clonotype was picked up many times. The chain combines TRBV5-1 with TRBJ2-2, with D maybe TRBD2 (6 bases). Germline lookup yields CDR1 SGHRS and CDR2 YFSETQ. V gave up 4 bases and J gave up 0 bases, with 19 bases separating them. The CDR3 extends over 18 amino acids. For the CDR3, the DNA is TGCGCCAGCAGCCCGATAGTTGGCGGGACGGCGAACACCGGGGAGCTGTTTTTT. It encodes CASSPIVGGTANTGELFF.

This clonotype was counted between two and nine times. The chain employs TRBV12-3 or TRBV12-4 and TRBJ2-7; D unresolved. The V and J ends lost 2 bases and 0 bases respectively, with 14 bases between them. The CDR3 is 16 residues long. The CDR3, as DNA: TGTGCCAGCAGTTTAAAGCGTTCGGGTAGCTCCTACGAGCAGTACTTC. As protein: CASSLKRSGSSYEQYF.

Many counts were recorded for this clonotype. V usage is TRBV7-2 and J usage is TRBJ1-1; 7 bases map to TRBD1. The CDR3 totals 16 residues. Germline V gives CDR1 SGHTA, CDR2 FQGNSA. V was clipped by 2 bases and J by 0 bases; unmatched bases: 6. The CDR3 DNA is TGTGCCAGCAGCTTACCCACGGGACAGCTGAACACTGAAGCTTTCTTT. It yields the protein CASSLPTGQLNTEAFF. The full variable domain, rest sourced from reference TRBV7-2 and TRBJ1-1, is GAGVSQSPSNKVTEKGKDVELRCDPISGHTALYWYRQSLGQGLEFLIYFQGNSAPDKSGLPSDRFSAERTGGSVSTLTIQRTQQEDSAVYLCASSLPTGQLNTEAFFGQGTRLTVV.

The CDR3, as DNA: TGTGCCAGCAGGTCAGGGACCAGCATGTTCTACGAGCAGTACTTC. Its protein product is CASRSGTSMFYEQYF. J is TRBJ2-7 and V is TRBV2; D is possibly TRBD1 or TRBD2 (5 bases each). V was shortened by 6 bases and J by 3 bases, with 18 bases between the two germline ends. CDR3 length: 15 residues. Per the germline V gene, CDR1 is SNHLY and CDR2 is FYNNEI.

This clonotype was picked up many times. CDR3 nucleotide sequence: TGCAGCGCCCGGGACAGGGCCTACGAGCAGTACTTC. It translates to CSARDRAYEQYF. V gene TRBV29-1 combines with J gene TRBJ2-7, with 9 positions matching TRBD1. The J segment lost 2 bases and the V segment lost 7 bases, leaving 3 bases of the junction unmatched. CDR1 SQVTM and CDR2 ANQGSEA come from the germline V gene. CDR3 size: 12 residues.

This clonotype appeared a few times. Its ends do not fully match the called genes, so a read error is possible. The gene calls are TRBV24-1 and TRBJ2-1; D possibly corresponds to TRBD1 (5 bases). The V gene's germline CDR1 is KGHDR and CDR2 SFDVKD. The CDR3 is 17 amino acids. CDR3: CATSDFRGRGFYNEQLF. CDR3 in DNA: TGTGCCACCAGTGATTTCCGCGGAAGGGGCTTCTACAATGAGCAGCTCTTC.

This clonotype appeared many times. This chain links TRBV7-2 with TRBJ1-5, with D uncertain. CDR3 size: 13 residues. Per the germline V gene, CDR1 is SGHTA and CDR2 is FQGNSA. V was pared by 3 bases and J by 3 bases, with 6 bases between. This CDR3 is CASSFFYNQPQHF. CDR3 DNA: TGTGCCAGCAGCTTTTTTTACAATCAGCCCCAGCATTTT.

The rearrangement joins TRBV28 to TRBJ2-2; D possibly uses TRBD1 or TRBD2 (5 bases each). The CDR3 loop spans 17 amino acids. Between the trimmed V and J ends, which lost 4 bases and 0 bases, there was a span of 15 bases. CDR1 is MDHEN and CDR2 is SYDVKM in the germline V gene. CDR3 in DNA: TGTGCCAGCAGTTCCTTACGGGACCCAACGAACACCGGGGAGCTGTTTTTT. Translated: CASSSLRDPTNTGELFF. Complete variable domain (other parts from reference TRBV28 and TRBJ2-2): DVKVTQSSRYLVKRTGEKVFLECVQDMDHENMFWYRQDPGLGLRLIYFSYDVKMKEKGDIPEGYSVSREKKERFSLILESASTNQTSMYLCASSSLRDPTNTGELFFGEGSRLTVL.

This clonotype has ten or more counts. The chain is built from TRBV7-2 and TRBJ2-7, with 10 bases aligning to TRBD2. V gave up 6 bases and J gave up 2 bases; unmatched junction bases: 7. The germline V gene has CDR1 SGHTA and CDR2 FQGNSA. There are 15 residues in the CDR3. The DNA for the CDR3 is TGTGCCAGCAGTCCTACCGGGACTAGCGCCTACGAGCAGTACTTC. Protein sequence: CASSPTGTSAYEQYF. Full variable domain (remainder filled in from reference TRBV7-2 and TRBJ2-7): GAGVSQSPSNKVTEKGKDVELRCDPISGHTALYWYRQSLGQGLEFLIYFQGNSAPDKSGLPSDRFSAERTGGSVSTLTIQRTQQEDSAVYLCASSPTGTSAYEQYFGPGTRLTVT.

Many counts were recorded for this clonotype. Germline and junction disagree at one end, which may indicate a read error. DNA for the CDR3: TGTGCCAGCAGCTTATCCTCCGGCGGGGCAAGCTCCTACAGTGAGCAGTTCTTC. Translated: CASSLSSGGASSYSEQFF. This chain joins TRBV7-3 and TRBJ2-1, with a tentative D call TRBD2 (6 bases). Germline assignment: CDR1 SGHTA and CDR2 FQGTGA. The CDR3 covers 18 residues. The full variable domain, in which reference TRBV7-3 and TRBJ2-1 provide the parts outside the CDR3, is GAGVSQTPSNKVTEKGKYVELRCDPISGHTALYWYRQSLGQGPEFLIYFQGTGAADDSGLPNDRFFAVRPEGSVSTLKIQRTERGDSAVYLCASSLSSGGASSYSEQFFGPGTRLTVL.

The rearrangement joins TRBV6-2 or TRBV6-3 to TRBJ1-1; D is unclear. The CDR3 is 13 amino acids. In germline, CDR1 is MNHEY, CDR2 SVGEGT. V gave up 0 bases and J gave up 5 bases, with 7 bases separating them. CDR3 loop: CASSYSAETEAFF. The DNA of the CDR3 is TGTGCCAGCAGTTACTCGGCCGAGACTGAAGCTTTCTTT.

This clonotype was seen ten or more times. The chain employs TRBV6-5 and TRBJ2-5; no definite D call. Germline V gene lookup returns CDR1 MNHEY and CDR2 SVGAGI. Deletions cut 0 bases from V and 0 bases from J, with 17 bases between. The CDR3 sequence is 18 residues long. The CDR3 DNA sequence: TGTGCCAGCAGTTACTCGCTCACTGGTGGTGGGAACCAAGAGACCCAGTACTTC. It codes for CASSYSLTGGGNQETQYF.

This clonotype was seen just once. The chain couples TRBV6-1 to TRBJ1-1, with 12 bases matching TRBD1. Germline assignment: CDR1 MNHNS and CDR2 SASEGT. CDR3 length equals 16 residues. V was pared by 6 bases and J by 5 bases, with 10 bases of the junction left unmatched. In nucleotides, the CDR3 is TGTGCCAGCAGACCCCAACCGGGACAGGGGGCGACTGAAGCTTTCTTT. This translates into CASRPQPGQGATEAFF.

This clonotype was counted ten times or more. The CDR3 loop is CAISKDRGNTEAFF. DNA of the CDR3: TGTGCCATCAGTAAGGACAGGGGGAACACTGAAGCTTTCTTT. V is TRBV10-3 and J is TRBJ1-1, with TRBD1 identical over 9 bases. Germline V gives CDR1 ENHRY, CDR2 SYGVKD. V trimming: 5 bases; J trimming: 1 base; junction bases outside the gene matches: 2. This CDR3 is built from 14 residues.

This clonotype has a count of ten or more. CDR3 DNA sequence: TGTGCCAGCCGGACTGATACGCAGTATTTT. Its protein is CASRTDTQYF. The chain combines TRBV6-1 with TRBJ2-3; TRBD2 is a possible D gene (5 bases). Germline-derived CDR1 and CDR2 are MNHNS and SASEGT. With 8 bases removed from V and 6 bases from J, the gap between germline ends came to 6 bases. The CDR3 length is 10 residues.